Each of the 21 T cell receptor beta chains below was sequenced from the same sample in a study of shared clonotypes between healthy human individuals. Assay: immunoSEQ multiplex PCR; the TCRdb copy retains only in-frame clones and omits some. The sample records 550,000 to 700,000 clones, around four fifths being singletons. What was sequenced was memory CD4+ T cells sorted from blood. Described subset: CD45RA-negative fraction. The receptors here all came from a woman in her 30s in good health.

The rearrangement joins TRBV5-6 to TRBJ2-3, with 7 bases matching TRBD1. The CDR3 runs to 15 residues. Germline V gene sequence: CDR1 SGHDT, CDR2 YYEEEE. Germline trimming cut 5 bases from V and 0 bases from J; bases unmatched to any gene: 6. The CDR3, as DNA: TGTGCCAGCAGACCCCGGGACAGAAGCACAGATACGCAGTATTTT. This sequence encodes CASRPRDRSTDTQYF.

The CDR3: CASTGVDGGPGVQYF. The CDR3 region has the DNA TGTGCCAGCACAGGGGTCGACGGAGGGCCAGGAGTGCAGTACTTC. The chain couples TRBV28 to TRBJ2-7, with D perhaps being TRBD1 or TRBD2 (6 bases each). CDR3 length equals 15 residues. V was shortened by 7 bases and J by 9 bases, with 25 bases between the two germline ends. Germline lookup yields CDR1 MDHEN and CDR2 SYDVKM.

The V gene is TRBV9, the J gene TRBJ2-1; 8 nucleotides align to TRBD1. Germline assignment: CDR1 SGDLS and CDR2 YYNGEE. This CDR3 is built from 14 residues. Trimming cost V 2 bases and J 8 bases; bases outside gene matches: 6. The CDR3 DNA follows: TGTGCCAGCAGCGTGGGCAGGGGGCTGCATGAGCAGTTCTTC. Residues: CASSVGRGLHEQFF.

V gene TRBV10-3 combines with J gene TRBJ2-7; D is perhaps TRBD1 (6 bases). In germline, CDR1 is ENHRY, CDR2 SYGVKD. The ends were cut back, 6 bases at V and 2 bases at J, with 14 bases in the middle. This CDR3 is built from 14 residues. This CDR3 is CAIRRTEGAYEQYF. The CDR3 nucleotides are TGTGCCATCAGGCGGACAGAGGGGGCCTACGAGCAGTACTTC.

The V gene is TRBV6-1, the J gene TRBJ2-1; D may be TRBD2 (6 bases). Trimming pared 5 bases from V and 6 bases from J, leaving 14 bases between. Germline CDR1 is MNHNS and CDR2 is SASEGT. The CDR3 sequence is 14 residues long. CDR3 protein: CASSLGGTGNEQFF. The CDR3 nucleotides read TGTGCCAGCAGTTTGGGCGGGACGGGCAATGAGCAGTTCTTC.

The J gene is TRBJ2-7, the V gene TRBV11-2, with D perhaps matching TRBD1 (5 bases). The V gene lost 1 base and the J gene lost 0 bases, with 10 bases spanning the gap. CDR1 and CDR2 from the germline V gene are SGHAT and FQNNGV. CDR3 length: 15 amino acids. CDR3 amino acids: CASSLVWGSSYEQYF. DNA for the CDR3: TGTGCCAGCAGCTTAGTTTGGGGCAGCTCCTACGAGCAGTACTTC.

This chain connects TRBV5-1 to TRBJ2-7; no firm D call. This CDR3 is 12 amino acids long. The V gene lost 3 bases and the J gene lost 1 base, with 5 bases spanning the gap. From germline, CDR1 is SGHRS and CDR2 YFSETQ. The CDR3 DNA follows: TGCGCCAGCAGCTACGAATCCTACGAGCAGTACTTC. Its protein is CASSYESYEQYF.

This clone has only a few counts. V usage is TRBV19 and J usage is TRBJ2-7, with TRBD2 matching over 7 bases. The germline CDR1 and CDR2 sequences are LNHDA and SQIVND (reference sequence). Trimming at V came to 6 bases and at J to 0 bases, leaving 5 bases not matched to a gene. CDR3 length: 14 residues. CDR3 region: CASREGLTSYEQYF. In DNA, the CDR3 is TGTGCCAGTAGAGAGGGACTAACCTCCTACGAGCAGTACTTC.

This clone was seen more than once but under ten times. V and J are TRBV10-1 and TRBJ2-1; TRBD2 matches at 8 bases. This CDR3 region has 15 residues. The V gene's germline CDR1 is WNHNN and CDR2 SYGVQD (reference sequence). V dropped 4 bases and J dropped 0; count of bases not matched to a gene: 2. This chain's CDR3 is CASSVSGSSYNEQFF. In DNA, the CDR3 is TGCGCCAGCAGTGTGAGCGGGAGCTCCTACAATGAGCAGTTCTTC.

The CDR3 sequence is CASRGQYGADTQYF. The CDR3, as DNA: TGTGCCAGCCGCGGACAGTACGGGGCAGATACGCAGTATTTT. The chain couples TRBV18 to TRBJ2-3; a possible D gene is TRBD1 (6 bases). The CDR3 length is 14 residues. Germline V gene lookup returns CDR1 KGHSH and CDR2 LQKENI. Between the trimmed V and J ends, which lost 8 bases and 4 bases, there was a span of 16 bases. Based on the CDR3 plus reference TRBV18 and TRBJ2-3, the full variable domain is NAGVMQNPRHLVRRRGQEARLRCSPMKGHSHVYWYRQLPEEGLKFMVYLQKENIIDESGMPKERFSAEFPKEGPSILRIQQVVRGDSAAYFCASRGQYGADTQYFGPGTRLTVL.

The gene calls are TRBV19 and TRBJ2-3; 8 bases fit TRBD2. Germline values: CDR1 LNHDA, CDR2 SQIVND (reference sequence). This CDR3 has 15 amino acids. V gave up 9 bases and J gave up 4 bases; unmatched junction bases: 12. CDR3 residues: CARPLGTRRADTQYF. In nucleotides, the CDR3 is TGTGCCAGACCCCTGGGGACTAGGAGGGCAGATACGCAGTATTTT.

This rearrangement joins TRBV19 to TRBJ1-4; the D gene is possibly TRBD1 (6 bases). Trimming cost V 3 bases and J 3 bases, with 11 bases left between them. There are 15 residues in the CDR3. Germline V CDR1 and CDR2: LNHDA, SQIVND (reference sequence). The CDR3 DNA sequence: TGTGCCAGTAGTATTATCGCAGGGGCTAATGAAAAACTGTTTTTT. Encoded protein: CASSIIAGANEKLFF.

V gene TRBV6-5 combines with J gene TRBJ2-7; the D gene could be TRBD1 or TRBD2 (5 bases each). The CDR3 runs to 14 residues. V was shortened by 5 bases and J by 5 bases, with 16 bases between the two germline ends. The germline CDR1 and CDR2 sequences are MNHEY and SVGAGI. The DNA for the CDR3 is TGTGCCAGCAGTGAGGCCCGGGACCGCAACGAGCAGTACTTC. It specifies CASSEARDRNEQYF.

This chain joins TRBV4-2 and TRBJ1-1; TRBD1 matches at 8 bases. The germline gives CDR1 LGHNA, CDR2 YNFKEQ. V was clipped by 4 bases and J by 5 bases; unmatched bases: 9. This CDR3 is built from 15 residues. CDR3 in DNA: TGTGCCAGCAGCCCCAGACAGGGGTCGGGGACTGAAGCTTTCTTT. It specifies CASSPRQGSGTEAFF.

The genes are TRBV5-1 and TRBJ2-7, with 7 bases matching TRBD1. The CDR3 spans 13 residues. The V gene's germline CDR1 is SGHRS and CDR2 YFSETQ. V shed 1 base, J shed 4 bases, and the junction held 2 bases outside the gene matches. The CDR3 DNA is TGCGCCAGCAGCTTGAACAGGGGTTACGAGCAGTACTTC. Translating gives CASSLNRGYEQYF.

V gene TRBV18 combines with J gene TRBJ1-5; 11 bases agree with TRBD1. The V gene end was trimmed by 5 bases and the J gene end by 6 bases; junction bases not matched to a gene: 3. Per germline, CDR1 KGHSH and CDR2 LQKENI. The CDR3 extends over 14 amino acids. CDR3 in amino acids: CASSTGQGVQPQHF. The CDR3 DNA follows: TGTGCCAGCTCAACGGGACAGGGGGTTCAGCCCCAGCATTTT.

CDR3 in amino acids: CAWSPGDYGYTF. Here the CDR3 DNA reads TGTGCCTGGAGCCCAGGGGACTATGGCTACACCTTC. V gene TRBV30 combines with J gene TRBJ1-2; a possible D gene is TRBD1 (6 bases). Looked up from germline, CDR1 is GTSNPN and CDR2 is SVGIG (reference sequence). This CDR3 has 12 residues. V shed 3 bases and J shed 3 bases, with 8 bases lying between them.

The rearrangement joins TRBV28 to TRBJ1-1, with D perhaps matching TRBD1 (5 bases). The germline V gene has CDR1 MDHEN and CDR2 SYDVKM. V was clipped by 2 bases and J by 4 bases, with 11 bases between them. The CDR3 contains 14 residues. CDR3 amino acids: CASSLGREGTEAFF. The DNA of the CDR3 is TGTGCCAGCAGTTTAGGCAGGGAGGGCACTGAAGCTTTCTTT.

This clone has more than one count but fewer than ten. J is TRBJ2-1 and V is TRBV4-2; D uncertain. Germline V CDR1 and CDR2: LGHNA, YNFKEQ. V was clipped by 0 bases and J by 0 bases, with 6 bases between them. The CDR3 runs to 15 residues. In DNA form, the CDR3 reads TGTGCCAGCAGCCAAGATCAGAGCTCCTACAATGAGCAGTTCTTC. Its translation is CASSQDQSSYNEQFF.

The gene calls are TRBV6-1 and TRBJ2-5; D gene uncertain. This CDR3 region has 14 residues. Trimming removed 2 bases at V and 5 bases at J, with 12 bases between. Germline CDR1 MNHNS, CDR2 SASEGT. This chain's CDR3 is CASSERPAKETQYF. The CDR3 DNA is TGTGCCAGCAGTGAACGGCCGGCGAAGGAGACCCAGTACTTC.

This clone was recorded at least ten times. The gene calls are TRBV5-1 and TRBJ2-5, with D perhaps TRBD1 (6 bases). V lost 7 bases, J lost 5 bases, and 15 bases lay in between. The CDR3 spans 13 residues. CDR1 SGHRS and CDR2 YFSETQ come from the germline V gene. CDR3 protein: CASHPGQGETQYF. CDR3 nucleotide sequence: TGCGCCAGCCACCCGGGGCAGGGGGAGACCCAGTACTTC.